This T cell receptor (beta chain) originates from a study of tumor-infiltrating lymphocytes in primary liver carcinoma. Study-level information: Patients included men and women of 30 to 69 years. Productive TCRbeta reads per sample were roughly 3.5 to 7.13 million, not differing by tissue. Study-wide findings and caveats: The overlap of tumor-adjacent and tumor-blood pairs was smaller than that of tumor region pairs.

A remark on this clonotype: Its antigen is unknown. A much larger clone lies one base from this, so it may be a read error.

Researchers drew blood RNA from unsorted whole blood and extracted germline DNA as well. Blood samples of four milliliters were drawn preoperatively. The CDR3 consists of 17 residues. V lost 2 bases, J lost 5 bases, and 18 bases lay in between. Germline values: CDR1 MNHNY, CDR2 SVGAGI (reference sequence). A constant-region primer primed TCR beta cDNA synthesis from about 530 ng of total RNA. Three rounds of nested multiplex PCR with slightly modified ARM-PCR produced TCR beta libraries. The first two PCR rounds used TRBV1-TRBV30 forward primers with a C-beta reverse primer, around 10 cycles each. TCRdb reanalysed the multiplex PCR reads using MiXCR and keeps one entry per CDR3 protein. The table shows approximately 330,000 distinct CDR3 sequences, with around 60% occurring only once.

This sequence originates from a man between 40 and 49 years old with primary liver carcinoma and hepatitis B virus infection. The chain has TRBV6-6 and TRBJ2-2; D not resolved. What was sequenced was peripheral blood. This CDR3 reads CASSYPDMGLKTGELFF. In nucleotides, the CDR3 is TGTGCCAGCAGTTACCCAGACATGGGGTTGAAGACCGGGGAGCTGTTTTTT.